The 18 T cell receptor beta chains given below trace back to one sample, sequenced in a study of cytomegalovirus exposure and HLA in healthy donors. The PCR used 60 Vbeta and 13 Jbeta primers. The method was immunoSEQ multiplex PCR; TCRdb's version includes in-frame clones alone and lacks a portion of them. This sample has more than 150,000 clones, with 65% to 90% found just once. The sample taken for sequencing was PBMCs. All receptors derive from a girl aged 2-10 years in good health and CMV-seropositive.

The chain employs TRBV12-5 and TRBJ2-1; the match to TRBD1 covers 12 bases. V shed 4 bases and J 10 bases; nucleotides not matched to a gene: 2. The germline gives CDR1 LGHNT, CDR2 FRNRAP. This CDR3 region has 13 residues. CDR3 sequence: CASGWDRGQEQFF. CDR3 in DNA: TGTGCTAGTGGTTGGGACAGGGGGCAGGAGCAGTTCTTC. The variable domain in full, completed from reference TRBV12-5 and TRBJ2-1, reads DARVTQTPRHKVTEMGQEVTMRCQPILGHNTVFWYRQTMMQGLELLAYFRNRAPLDDSGMPKDRFSAEMPDATLATLKIQPSEPRDSAVYFCASGWDRGQEQFFGPGTRLTVL.

The J gene is TRBJ2-1, the V gene TRBV7-8; 15 bases line up with TRBD2. CDR1 is SGHVS and CDR2 is FQNEAQ in the germline V gene. V lost 8 bases to trimming and J lost 0 bases; unmatched junction nucleotides: 5. This CDR3 is built from 17 residues. The CDR3 DNA reads TGTGCCAGCGCTGGACTAGCGGGAGGGCTCTCCTACAATGAGCAGTTCTTC. Its translation is CASAGLAGGLSYNEQFF. Combining the CDR3 with reference TRBV7-8 and TRBJ2-1 gives the whole variable domain GAGVSQSPRYKVAKRGQDVALRCDPISGHVSLFWYQQALGQGPEFLTYFQNEAQLDKSGLPSDRFFAERPEGSVSTLKIQRTQQEDSAVYLCASAGLAGGLSYNEQFFGPGTRLTVL.

V and J are TRBV5-6 and TRBJ2-1; 7 positions match TRBD2. The germline gives CDR1 SGHDT, CDR2 YYEEEE. V shed 0 bases, J shed 3 bases, and the junction held 3 bases outside the gene matches. The CDR3 has 15 amino acids. The CDR3 nucleotides read TGTGCCAGCAGCTTGGTGCGGGAGTACTACAATGAGCAGTTCTTC. Translation: CASSLVREYYNEQFF. Drawing the rest from reference TRBV5-6 and TRBJ2-1, the complete variable domain is DAGVTQSPTHLIKTRGQQVTLRCSPKSGHDTVSWYQQALGQGPQFIFQYYEEEERQRGNFPDRFSGHQFPNYSSELNVNALLLGDSALYLCASSLVREYYNEQFFGPGTRLTVL.

The rearrangement links TRBV28 to TRBJ1-5; 10 bases fit TRBD1. Losses at the gene ends were 6 bases for V and 5 bases for J; bases not matched to a gene: 10. CDR3 size: 16 residues. Germline CDR1 is MDHEN and CDR2 is SYDVKM. The CDR3 sequence is CASRSLGTGEDQPQHF. The CDR3 DNA reads as TGTGCCAGCAGAAGCCTCGGGACAGGGGAGGATCAGCCCCAGCATTTT.

The chain links TRBV4-1 to TRBJ2-1; tentatively, D is TRBD2 (5 bases). V gave up 0 bases and J gave up 1 base, with 13 bases separating them. This CDR3 region has 17 residues. The germline V gene has CDR1 MGHRA and CDR2 YSYEKL. For the CDR3, the DNA is TGCGCCAGCAGCCAAGATGTGTCCGGGATGTCCTACAATGAGCAGTTCTTC. It codes for CASSQDVSGMSYNEQFF.

The chain is built from TRBV25-1 and TRBJ2-6, with D perhaps matching TRBD2 (7 bases). CDR1 MGHDK and CDR2 SYGVNS come from the germline V gene. Trimming removed 7 bases at V and 0 bases at J, with 19 bases between. CDR3 length: 18 amino acids. The CDR3 is CASTRGGVISSGANVLTF. The CDR3 region has the DNA TGTGCCAGCACCCGAGGGGGGGTAATCAGCTCTGGGGCCAACGTCCTGACTTTC.

This clone has just one count. This rearrangement joins TRBV14 to TRBJ1-1; 8 nucleotides align to TRBD1. V gave up 3 bases and J gave up 3 bases; unmatched junction bases: 6. The germline V gene encodes CDR1 SGHDN and CDR2 FVKESK. This CDR3 is 15 amino acids long. The CDR3 loop reads CASSHYPTGDTEAFF. The CDR3 DNA sequence: TGTGCCAGCAGCCACTACCCGACAGGGGACACTGAAGCTTTCTTT.

This clone appeared a few times. The chain links TRBV5-6 to TRBJ2-7; the D gene is possibly TRBD2 (5 bases). Germline V gene data show CDR1 as SGHDT and CDR2 as YYEEEE. V lost 4 bases and J lost 9, with 14 bases in between. This CDR3 region has 12 residues. The CDR3 region is CASSGGRGRQYF. CDR3 in DNA: TGTGCCAGCAGCGGCGGACGAGGGAGGCAGTACTTC.

CDR3: CASSLAGVTYEQYF. CDR3 coding DNA: TGTGCCAGCAGCTTAGCCGGGGTGACCTACGAGCAGTACTTC. This chain connects TRBV7-2 to TRBJ2-7; D is possibly TRBD2 (5 bases). This CDR3 is 14 amino acids long. Germline V gives CDR1 SGHTA, CDR2 FQGNSA. Trimming took 0 bases from V and 2 from J, leaving 8 bases between them.

The V call is TRBV19, the J call TRBJ2-5; 11 nucleotides match TRBD1. Trimming at V came to 5 bases and at J to 5 bases, leaving 7 bases not matched to a gene. CDR3 size: 15 residues. The germline CDR1 and CDR2 sequences are LNHDA and SQIVND (reference sequence). Written as DNA, the CDR3 is TGTGCCAGTAGTTGGACAGGGGGCGCGGGGGAGACCCAGTACTTC. Protein: CASSWTGGAGETQYF.

For the CDR3, the DNA is TGTGCCTGGAGTACCCCTACAGTCTTCTATGGCTACACCTTC. Its protein product is CAWSTPTVFYGYTF. The rearrangement uses TRBV30 and TRBJ1-2; unclear D gene. The germline CDR1 and CDR2 sequences are GTSNPN and SVGIG (reference sequence). This CDR3 spans 14 amino acids. V was cut by 2 bases and J by 4 bases, with 14 bases left in between.

This clone was seen only once. The chain is built from TRBV30 and TRBJ2-2; 12 bases are shared with TRBD2. This CDR3 region has 18 residues. Germline CDR1 is GTSNPN and CDR2 is SVGIG (reference sequence). The V and J ends lost 6 bases and 0 bases, in that order; junction bases with no gene match: 11. CDR3 protein: CACIYSGTSGSNTGELFF. CDR3 coding DNA: TGTGCCTGCATTTACTCCGGGACTAGCGGGTCGAACACCGGGGAGCTGTTTTTT.

This CDR3 is CASSQGRGLAGGVDTQYF. The CDR3 DNA sequence: TGCGCCAGCAGCCAGGGAAGAGGACTAGCGGGAGGAGTAGATACGCAGTATTTT. V usage is TRBV4-1 and J usage is TRBJ2-3, with 14 bases lining up with TRBD2. CDR1 and CDR2 (germline): MGHRA, YSYEKL. This CDR3 is 18 amino acids long. V shed 3 bases, J shed 5 bases, and the junction held 10 bases outside the gene matches.

V gene TRBV7-8 combines with J gene TRBJ2-1; tentatively, D is TRBD1 (6 bases). The CDR3 is 16 amino acids. Germline CDR1 reads SGHVS; CDR2 reads FQNEAQ. The V and J ends lost 5 bases and 2 bases respectively, with 16 bases between them. The CDR3 region is CASSPVQGGAYNEQFF. CDR3 in DNA: TGTGCCAGCAGCCCCGTGCAAGGGGGAGCCTACAATGAGCAGTTCTTC.

The chain uses TRBV7-2 and TRBJ1-5, with D hard to call. Germline V lookup: CDR1 SGHTA, CDR2 FQGNSA. V dropped 5 bases and J dropped 4 bases, with 6 bases sitting between them. The CDR3 has 12 residues. CDR3 nucleotides: TGTGCCAGCAGCCTCTTGAATCAGCCCCAGCATTTT. Its translation is CASSLLNQPQHF.

The V and J genes are TRBV7-8 and TRBJ2-2; 10 nucleotides line up with TRBD1. V shed 0 bases, J shed 5 bases, and the junction held 9 bases outside the gene matches. CDR3 size: 18 residues. From germline, CDR1 is SGHVS and CDR2 FQNEAQ. CDR3 in amino acids: CASSLALSDRGKTGELFF. The CDR3, as DNA: TGTGCCAGCAGCTTAGCCTTATCGGACAGGGGGAAGACCGGGGAGCTGTTTTTT.

V is TRBV28 and J is TRBJ2-3; D perhaps matches TRBD2 (5 bases). Trimming took off 3 bases at V and 8 bases at J, with 12 bases between the two ends. Germline-derived CDR1 and CDR2 are MDHEN and SYDVKM. This CDR3 region has 13 residues. CDR3 nucleotide sequence: TGTGCCAGCAGTTTGGGTGCGGGTGCTACGCAGTATTTT. This sequence encodes CASSLGAGATQYF.

The CDR3 DNA reads TGCGCCAGCAGCCCCATATTACAGGGAAGTCAGCCCCAGCATTTT. Translating gives CASSPILQGSQPQHF. The chain couples TRBV4-1 to TRBJ1-5, with D possibly matching TRBD1 (6 bases). CDR1 and CDR2 (germline): MGHRA, YSYEKL. Trimming removed 4 bases from V and 6 bases from J, with 16 bases in between. CDR3 length equals 15 residues.